Following are 5 T cell receptor beta chains from one sample sequenced in a study of regulatory T cells in long-lasting Graves disease. Arm-PCR of CDR3 regions and iRepertoire HTBI primers were used to build TCR beta libraries. TCRdb re-derived calls from the multiplex PCR reads in MiXCR, one entry per CDR3 protein. The table has 400,000 or so distinct CDR3 sequences, about 20% seen once. As to time point: persistent/refractory GD, antithyroid drugs over 5 years with positive TRAb. Following extraction of RNA from PBMCs, that RNA was used to make the TCR library. The material was peripheral blood mononuclear cells (PBMCs), obtained when the disease was refractory, from a patient treated with antithyroid drugs. Every receptor here comes from a female donor with Graves disease.

About this clonotype itself: This could be a read error, since a much larger clone is one nucleotide away. This chain connects TRBV20-1 to TRBJ2-2, with 7 nucleotides matching TRBD2. This CDR3 contains 15 residues. CDR1 is DFQATT, CDR2 SNEGSKA, per germline (reference sequence). After removal of 6 bases from V and 0 bases from J, the junction contained 7 bases not matched to a gene. DNA for the CDR3: TGCAGTGCGCGAGTACGGGGGGCGAACACCGGGGAGCTGTTTTTT. Translated, it gives CSARVRGANTGELFF.

At least ten counts were recorded for this clonotype. The CDR3 spells CASTGGDRTDKNIQYF. The CDR3 DNA sequence: TGTGCCAGCACCGGGGGCGACAGGACCGACAAAAACATTCAGTACTTC. The gene calls are TRBV6-1 and TRBJ2-4, with D perhaps matching TRBD1 or TRBD2 (6 bases each). V was pared by 7 bases and J by 3 bases, with 19 bases between. This CDR3 is 16 amino acids long. CDR1 is MNHNS and CDR2 is SASEGT in the germline V gene.

The genes are TRBV30 and TRBJ2-7; D is unresolved. This CDR3 comprises 13 residues. V was cut by 5 bases and J by 7 bases, with 18 bases left in between. The germline V gene has CDR1 GTSNPN and CDR2 SVGIG (reference sequence). The DNA of the CDR3 is TGTGCCTGGGGCAGGACCCGTCGTGAAGAGCAGTACTTC. Translating gives CAWGRTRREEQYF.

This clonotype was detected ten times or more. The V and J genes are TRBV28 and TRBJ1-2; possible D gene TRBD1, 5 bases. V gave up 2 bases and J gave up 4 bases, with 8 bases separating them. The CDR3 has 13 residues. CDR1 is MDHEN, CDR2 SYDVKM, per germline. Written as DNA, the CDR3 is TGTGCCAGCAGTTTACCTGGGACCTATGGCTACACCTTC. Its protein product is CASSLPGTYGYTF.

This clonotype showed up many times. This chain joins TRBV7-9 and TRBJ2-7; 7 positions match TRBD2. The CDR3 extends over 16 amino acids. The germline gives CDR1 SEHNR, CDR2 FQNEAQ (reference sequence). J lost 4 bases, V lost 1 base, and 10 bases had no gene match. The CDR3 DNA follows: TGTGCCAGCAGCTTAGGCATGGGACTACTCTCGTACGAGCAGTACTTC. Translating it yields CASSLGMGLLSYEQYF. Full variable domain (missing parts from reference TRBV7-9 and TRBJ2-7): DTGVSQNPRHKITKRGQNVTFRCDPISEHNRLYWYRQTLGQGPEFLTYFQNEAQLEKSRLLSDRFSAERPKGSFSTLEIQRTEQGDSAMYLCASSLGMGLLSYEQYFGPGTRLTVT.